The next 2 T cell receptor beta chains were all read from a single sample in a study of blood T cell repertoires in COVID-19. Assay: immunoSEQ multiplex PCR; the TCRdb copy retains only in-frame clones and omits some. Here the sample spans 250,000 to 300,000 clones, about 90% being singletons. Input material: PBMCs or T cells enriched from blood (not recorded which). The origin of the receptors is a human donor in a cohort exposed to, infected with or recovered from COVID-19 (not recorded which). The donor label of this sample is uncertain.

The chain joins TRBV4-2 to TRBJ1-5; D gene ambiguous. From germline, CDR1 is LGHNA and CDR2 YNFKEQ. This CDR3 comprises 15 residues. Between the trimmed V and J ends, which lost 1 base and 2 bases, there was a span of 9 bases. The CDR3 region has the DNA TGTGCCAGCAGCCAAGGGCCAATGGGCAATCAGCCCCAGCATTTT. It encodes CASSQGPMGNQPQHF.

This clone was detected only a few times. The rearrangement joins TRBV2 to TRBJ1-6; D gene uncertain. V shed 7 bases and J shed 5 bases, with 15 bases lying between them. Per the germline V gene, CDR1 is SNHLY and CDR2 is FYNNEI. The CDR3 spans 15 residues. The CDR3 sequence is CASKEISRDNSPLHF. In nucleotides, the CDR3 is TGTGCCAGCAAAGAGATCAGCCGGGATAATTCACCCCTCCACTTT.